This T cell receptor beta chain was captured by sequencing in a study of immune characterization of retroperitoneal liposarcoma (dated by TCRdb to between 2018 and 2021). The germline ends are 14 bases apart after V is trimmed by 5 bases and J by 4 bases. The germline V gene supplies CDR1 MNHNS and CDR2 SASEGT. The CDR3, from cysteine to phenylalanine, totals 14 residues. The sequence is cut down to CDR3 DNA, 42 bases in frame from base 1. Libraries came from PCR. Sequencing used a NextSeq 500. TCRdb reanalyzed the raw reads on its own, using fastp at Q25 for trimming and MiXCR for clone calling, and kept in-frame beta chains. CDR3 protein sequences are deduplicated, and each keeps its most common genes and DNA. Counted in this sample were approximately 9,800 distinct CDR3 sequences; 25% to 35% of them appeared once. Of the sample, 6.5% to 10% falls within the top ten clones. This clonotype came up once. This clone's antigen is unknown. Nothing much larger sits one base from this clone, and base qualities are not available. One read is thin evidence.

The sequenced sample consisted of tumor tissue. This receptor was obtained from a female donor with retroperitoneal liposarcoma. This sequence uses TRBV6-1 and TRBJ1-2, with the D gene not clear enough to name. The CDR3 in this case is CASSRTTAGYGYTF. The nucleotides read TGTGCCAGCAGTAGAACGACCGCCGGCTATGGCTACACCTTC.